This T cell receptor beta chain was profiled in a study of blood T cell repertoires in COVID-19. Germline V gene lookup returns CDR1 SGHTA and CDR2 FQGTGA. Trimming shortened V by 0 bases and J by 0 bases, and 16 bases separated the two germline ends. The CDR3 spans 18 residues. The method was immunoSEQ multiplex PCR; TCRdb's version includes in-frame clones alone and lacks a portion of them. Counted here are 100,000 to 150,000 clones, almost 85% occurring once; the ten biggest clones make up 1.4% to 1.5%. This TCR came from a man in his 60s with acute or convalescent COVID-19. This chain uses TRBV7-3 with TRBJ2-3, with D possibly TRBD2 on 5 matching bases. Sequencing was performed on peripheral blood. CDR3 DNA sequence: TGTGCCAGCAGCTTAACGGGAGACTGGATTGATAGCACAGATACGCAGTATTTT. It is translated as CASSLTGDWIDSTDTQYF. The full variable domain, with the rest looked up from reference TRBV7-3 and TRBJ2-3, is GAGVSQTPSNKVTEKGKYVELRCDPISGHTALYWYRQSLGQGPEFLIYFQGTGAADDSGLPNDRFFAVRPEGSVSTLKIQRTERGDSAVYLCASSLTGDWIDSTDTQYFGPGTRLTVL.